The 10 T cell receptor beta chains listed next were all sequenced from one sample in a study of neurological immune-mediated disorders. A single record per CDR3 protein comes from TCRdb applying MiXCR to the 5' RACE reads. The sample lists 50,000 to 80,000 distinct CDR3 sequences, under 3.5% seen once, with about 3.5% in the top ten. The sequenced sample consisted of PBMCs. The source of these receptors is a man aged 40-49 years with multiple sclerosis.

The table lists this clonotype with many counts. The CDR3 region is CASSPSSGSYEQYF. Here the CDR3 DNA reads TGTGCCAGCAGCCCCAGTAGCGGATCCTACGAGCAGTACTTC. This sequence joins TRBV4-2 and TRBJ2-7, with a possible D match to TRBD2 (6 bases). This CDR3 is built from 14 residues. The ends were cut back, 4 bases at V and 1 base at J, with 11 bases in the middle. CDR1 and CDR2 from the germline V gene are LGHNA and YNFKEQ.

This clonotype was observed many times. The genes are TRBV5-6 and TRBJ2-4; 7 nucleotides align to TRBD1. The junction had 8 bases not matched to a gene; V was cut back by 4 bases and J by 7 bases. The CDR3 covers 14 residues. Looked up from germline, CDR1 is SGHDT and CDR2 is YYEEEE. CDR3 residues: CASSPDRALNIQYF. CDR3 DNA: TGTGCCAGCAGCCCCGACAGGGCTTTGAACATTCAGTACTTC.

This clonotype was observed many times. V and J are TRBV27 and TRBJ1-1, with D hard to call. From germline, CDR1 is MNHEY and CDR2 SMNVEV (reference sequence). With 5 bases removed from V and 6 bases from J, the gap between germline ends came to 10 bases. CDR3 size: 12 residues. CDR3 in amino acids: CASSLTGAEAFF. CDR3 DNA sequence: TGTGCCAGCAGTCTAACCGGGGCTGAAGCTTTCTTT.

This clonotype has a handful of counts. Just one base apart from a much larger clone, this may be a read error. The chain employs TRBV7-2 and TRBJ1-2; no firm D call. The CDR3 has 12 amino acids. Per germline, CDR1 SGHTA and CDR2 FQGNSA. CDR3 loop: CDSSLANYGYTF. The CDR3 coding sequence is TGTGACAGCAGCTTAGCTAACTATGGCTACACCTTC.

This clonotype appeared a few times. The chain recombines TRBV7-8 with TRBJ1-2; a possible D gene is TRBD1 (6 bases). The CDR3 is 17 amino acids. Germline V gives CDR1 SGHVS, CDR2 FQNEAQ. Trimming left V 0 bases short and J 3 bases short, with 17 bases between. This chain's CDR3 is CASSLAVGTRNYYGYTF. The CDR3 DNA reads TGTGCCAGCAGCTTAGCAGTAGGGACACGCAACTACTATGGCTACACCTTC.

The table lists this clonotype with a few counts. This chain joins TRBV11-2 and TRBJ2-3; weak D call: TRBD2 (5 bases). Germline V lookup: CDR1 SGHAT, CDR2 FQNNGV. Trimming cost V 4 bases and J 8 bases, with 16 bases left between them. CDR3 length equals 14 residues. The CDR3 protein is CASSSLIALITQYF. The CDR3 nucleotides read TGTGCCAGCAGCTCCCTAATAGCGCTCATTACGCAGTATTTT.

Turning to this clonotype: Since a much larger clone is just one base distant, this may be a read error. The genes are TRBV6-2 or TRBV6-3 and TRBJ2-7, with TRBD1 identical over 9 bases. The V gene's germline CDR1 is MNHEY and CDR2 SVGEGT. Trimming at V came to 6 bases and at J to 7 bases, leaving 7 bases not matched to a gene. The CDR3 is 13 residues long. The CDR3 sequence: CASSRLGTGEQYF. CDR3 nucleotide sequence: TGTGCCAGCAGCCGACTGGGGACAGGGGAGCAGTACTTC.

This clonotype was detected many times. This sequence joins TRBV10-1 and TRBJ2-3, with D unresolved. Germline V lookup: CDR1 WNHNN, CDR2 SYGVQD (reference sequence). The ends were cut back, 0 bases at V and 2 bases at J, with 9 bases in the middle. The CDR3 consists of 15 residues. The CDR3 protein is CASSESVYNTDTQYF. The CDR3 DNA follows: TGCGCCAGCAGTGAGTCGGTCTACAACACAGATACGCAGTATTTT.

This clonotype was seen many times. The V call is TRBV29-1, the J call TRBJ2-3; D not certain. CDR3 length: 15 residues. V shed 6 bases and J shed 2 bases, with 18 bases lying between them. Germline lookup yields CDR1 SQVTM and CDR2 ANQGSEA. Here the CDR3 reads CSVEWTGSNTDTQYF. The CDR3 coding sequence is TGCAGCGTGGAATGGACGGGCAGCAACACAGATACGCAGTATTTT.

There are many counts of this clonotype. The chain links TRBV20-1 to TRBJ1-6, with D possibly being TRBD1 (5 bases). V was clipped by 0 bases and J by 9 bases, with 24 bases between them. Germline V lookup: CDR1 DFQATT, CDR2 SNEGSKA (reference sequence). The CDR3 has 18 amino acids. The CDR3 region has the DNA TGCAGTGCTAGAGACACCGGGACGCGGGCTGGAAGAGGTTCACCCCTCCACTTT. This sequence encodes CSARDTGTRAGRGSPLHF.